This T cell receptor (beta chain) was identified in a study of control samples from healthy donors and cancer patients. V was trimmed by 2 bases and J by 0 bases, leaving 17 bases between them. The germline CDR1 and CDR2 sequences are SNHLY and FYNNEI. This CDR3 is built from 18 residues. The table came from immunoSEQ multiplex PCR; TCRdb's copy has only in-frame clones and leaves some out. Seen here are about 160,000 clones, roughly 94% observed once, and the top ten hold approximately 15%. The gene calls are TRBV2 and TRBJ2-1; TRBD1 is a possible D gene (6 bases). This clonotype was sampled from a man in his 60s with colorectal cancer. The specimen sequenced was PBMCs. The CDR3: CASSEPLVRGVSYNEQFF. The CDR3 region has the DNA TGTGCCAGCAGTGAACCGCTGGTCAGGGGTGTCTCCTACAATGAGCAGTTCTTC.